A selection of T cell receptor beta chains follows, all from one sample in a study of cytomegalovirus exposure and HLA in healthy donors. Clones were read by immunoSEQ multiplex PCR, and TCRdb kept only the in-frame ones, dropping some. The sample contains around 130,000 clones, roughly 80% of which appear only once. The sequencing input was PBMCs. Source of these receptors: a man aged 30 to 45 in good health and CMV-seronegative. Both conserved end residues are part of each CDR3. Fields, in order: CDR3 protein, CDR3 DNA, D gene, J gene, clone size, V gene. D genes are given only for firm matches. Clone size appears in some rows only: once, few, many, or a class for an expanded clone.

CDR3aa: CASRGLAGGNEQFF; CDR3nt: TGTGCCAGCAGGGGACTAGCGGGAGGCAATGAGCAGTTCTTC; d_gene: TRBD2; j_gene: TRBJ2-1; abundance: -; v_gene: TRBV27
CDR3aa: CAIRRQGAGPQHF; CDR3nt: TGTGCCATCAGGAGACAGGGGGCCGGTCCCCAGCATTTT; d_gene: TRBD1; j_gene: TRBJ1-5; abundance: -; v_gene: TRBV10-3
CDR3aa: CAYSNVGNTIYF; CDR3nt: TGCGCGTATTCGAATGTGGGAAACACCATATATTTT; d_gene: -; j_gene: TRBJ1-3; abundance: -; v_gene: TRBV29-1
CDR3aa: CASSLRRVAGGIETQYF; CDR3nt: TGTGCCAGCAGCTTAAGGAGGGTAGCGGGGGGGATAGAGACCCAGTACTTC; d_gene: TRBD2; j_gene: TRBJ2-5; abundance: -; v_gene: TRBV7-6
CDR3aa: CASSFGCEQYF; CDR3nt: TGTGCCAGCAGTTTCGGGTGCGAGCAGTACTTC; d_gene: -; j_gene: TRBJ2-7; abundance: -; v_gene: TRBV6-5
CDR3aa: CASSSTSVGDTQYF; CDR3nt: TGTGCCAGCAGCTCCACTAGCGTCGGAGATACGCAGTATTTT; d_gene: TRBD2; j_gene: TRBJ2-3; abundance: -; v_gene: TRBV5-4
CDR3aa: CASHMGGDTGELFF; CDR3nt: TGTGCCAGCCACATGGGAGGGGACACCGGGGAGCTGTTTTTT; d_gene: TRBD2; j_gene: TRBJ2-2; abundance: few; v_gene: TRBV5-4
CDR3aa: CASSQTRGYEQYF; CDR3nt: TGCGCCAGCAGCCAAACGAGGGGGTACGAGCAGTACTTC; d_gene: -; j_gene: TRBJ2-7; abundance: -; v_gene: TRBV4-1
CDR3aa: CASSLVPSGIYEQYF; CDR3nt: TGTGCCAGCAGCTTAGTGCCTAGCGGGATCTACGAGCAGTACTTC; d_gene: TRBD2; j_gene: TRBJ2-7; abundance: once; v_gene: TRBV7-8
CDR3aa: CASGSFDEQYF; CDR3nt: TGCGCTAGCGGGAGTTTCGACGAGCAGTACTTC; d_gene: TRBD2; j_gene: TRBJ2-7; abundance: -; v_gene: TRBV20-1
CDR3aa: CASSLGDRSADEQYF; CDR3nt: TGTGCCAGCAGCCTTGGGGACAGATCGGCCGACGAGCAGTACTTC; d_gene: TRBD1; j_gene: TRBJ2-7; abundance: -; v_gene: TRBV5-6
CDR3aa: CASLLAKNIQYF; CDR3nt: TGTGCCAGCCTACTAGCCAAAAACATTCAGTACTTC; d_gene: -; j_gene: TRBJ2-4; abundance: -; v_gene: TRBV2
CDR3aa: CASSHGEGDYEQYF; CDR3nt: TGCGCCAGCAGCCATGGGGAGGGGGATTACGAGCAGTACTTC; d_gene: -; j_gene: TRBJ2-7; abundance: few; v_gene: TRBV4-1
CDR3aa: CASSLTAGTGSVEQYF; CDR3nt: TGTGCCAGCAGCTTGACTGCCGGGACAGGGTCTGTCGAGCAGTACTTC; d_gene: TRBD1; j_gene: TRBJ2-7; abundance: once; v_gene: TRBV7-6
CDR3aa: CASSYGLAAVNEQFF; CDR3nt: TGTGCCAGCAGCTACGGACTAGCGGCCGTGAATGAGCAGTTCTTC; d_gene: TRBD2; j_gene: TRBJ2-1; abundance: -; v_gene: TRBV13
CDR3aa: CAIRQGSGNTEAFF; CDR3nt: TGTGCCATAAGACAGGGCTCTGGGAACACTGAAGCTTTCTTT; d_gene: TRBD1; j_gene: TRBJ1-1; abundance: few; v_gene: TRBV10-3
CDR3aa: CASSVANGQPQHF; CDR3nt: TGTGCCAGCAGCGTAGCTAATGGTCAGCCCCAGCATTTT; d_gene: -; j_gene: TRBJ1-5; abundance: -; v_gene: TRBV9
CDR3aa: CASPRVGGSYEQYF; CDR3nt: TGTGCCAGCCCCCGGGTGGGGGGATCCTACGAGCAGTACTTC; d_gene: -; j_gene: TRBJ2-7; abundance: few; v_gene: TRBV2
CDR3aa: CASSIAGIEETQYF; CDR3nt: TGTGCCAGTAGTATAGCCGGGATCGAAGAGACCCAGTACTTC; d_gene: -; j_gene: TRBJ2-5; abundance: -; v_gene: TRBV19
CDR3aa: CAWRNWSEKLFF; CDR3nt: TGTGCCTGGAGAAATTGGAGTGAAAAACTGTTTTTT; d_gene: -; j_gene: TRBJ1-4; abundance: few; v_gene: TRBV30
CDR3aa: CASSPPGQGGGNTEAFF; CDR3nt: TGTGCCAGCAGTCCTCCCGGACAGGGGGGAGGGAACACTGAAGCTTTCTTT; d_gene: TRBD1; j_gene: TRBJ1-1; abundance: -; v_gene: TRBV28
CDR3aa: CSVGSRGTAEQYF; CDR3nt: TGCAGCGTTGGAAGCAGGGGGACCGCCGAGCAGTACTTC; d_gene: TRBD1; j_gene: TRBJ2-7; abundance: -; v_gene: TRBV29-1
CDR3aa: CASSTGPGQSEAFF; CDR3nt: TGTGCCAGCAGCACCGGGCCTGGACAGTCTGAAGCTTTCTTT; d_gene: -; j_gene: TRBJ1-1; abundance: few; v_gene: TRBV7-9
CDR3aa: CASSVGTDTDTQYF; CDR3nt: TGTGCCAGCAGCGTAGGGACAGACACAGATACGCAGTATTTT; d_gene: -; j_gene: TRBJ2-3; abundance: -; v_gene: TRBV9
CDR3aa: CASSLNGQGPYGYTF; CDR3nt: TGTGCCAGCAGTTTAAACGGACAGGGACCCTATGGCTACACCTTC; d_gene: TRBD1; j_gene: TRBJ1-2; abundance: once; v_gene: TRBV27
CDR3aa: CSVTRLAGDGYIGELFF; CDR3nt: TGCAGCGTTACACGACTAGCGGGAGATGGGTATATCGGGGAGCTGTTTTTT; d_gene: TRBD2; j_gene: TRBJ2-2; abundance: -; v_gene: TRBV29-1
CDR3aa: CASSFLETGGPETQYF; CDR3nt: TGTGCCAGCAGCTTCTTGGAGACAGGGGGTCCAGAGACCCAGTACTTC; d_gene: TRBD1; j_gene: TRBJ2-5; abundance: -; v_gene: TRBV5-6
CDR3aa: CASSDGTSIDEQYF; CDR3nt: TGTGCCAGCAGTGATGGGACATCTATCGACGAGCAGTACTTC; d_gene: -; j_gene: TRBJ2-7; abundance: -; v_gene: TRBV2
CDR3aa: CASSLEGQVSIEAFF; CDR3nt: TGTGCCAGCAGCTTGGAGGGACAGGTGTCTATTGAAGCTTTCTTT; d_gene: TRBD1; j_gene: TRBJ1-1; abundance: -; v_gene: TRBV5-4
CDR3aa: CASSFTSGRRISTDTQYF; CDR3nt: TGTGCCAGCAGCTTTACTAGCGGGAGGAGGATTAGCACAGATACGCAGTATTTT; d_gene: TRBD2; j_gene: TRBJ2-3; abundance: -; v_gene: TRBV5-4
CDR3aa: CASSGVFGGRSGEQYF; CDR3nt: TGTGCCAGCAGCGGGGTGTTTGGCGGGAGGTCGGGGGAGCAGTACTTC; d_gene: TRBD2; j_gene: TRBJ2-7; abundance: -; v_gene: TRBV7-9
CDR3aa: CSVDGGTGGRDTQYF; CDR3nt: TGCAGCGTTGACGGAGGGACAGGGGGCAGAGATACGCAGTATTTT; d_gene: TRBD1; j_gene: TRBJ2-3; abundance: -; v_gene: TRBV29-1
CDR3aa: CASSFNGGGTEAFF; CDR3nt: TGTGCCAGCAGTTTTAACGGAGGTGGCACTGAAGCTTTCTTT; d_gene: -; j_gene: TRBJ1-1; abundance: -; v_gene: TRBV27
CDR3aa: CASSLSSGSNYGYTF; CDR3nt: TGTGCCAGCAGTTTATCGAGCGGATCTAACTATGGCTACACCTTC; d_gene: -; j_gene: TRBJ1-2; abundance: -; v_gene: TRBV27
CDR3aa: CASSTGGVRGMRKLFF; CDR3nt: TGTGCCAGTAGTACAGGAGGAGTCAGGGGGATGAGAAAACTGTTTTTT; d_gene: TRBD1; j_gene: TRBJ1-4; abundance: -; v_gene: TRBV19
CDR3aa: CASSLGGMAGVRYNEQFF; CDR3nt: TGTGCCAGCAGCTTAGGTGGTATGGCGGGAGTTCGCTACAATGAGCAGTTCTTC; d_gene: TRBD2; j_gene: TRBJ2-1; abundance: few; v_gene: TRBV13
CDR3aa: CASSQDPGGTYEQYF; CDR3nt: TGCGCCAGCAGCCAAGATCCGGGGGGGACCTACGAGCAGTACTTC; d_gene: TRBD2; j_gene: TRBJ2-7; abundance: -; v_gene: TRBV4-1
CDR3aa: CASSLKTRGGFGETQYF; CDR3nt: TGTGCCAGCAGCCTTAAGACGAGGGGGGGTTTCGGAGAGACCCAGTACTTC; d_gene: -; j_gene: TRBJ2-5; abundance: -; v_gene: TRBV5-4
CDR3aa: CASSQGQSYEQYF; CDR3nt: TGTGCCAGCTCACAAGGACAATCCTACGAGCAGTACTTC; d_gene: -; j_gene: TRBJ2-7; abundance: -; v_gene: TRBV18
CDR3aa: CASSFSTSGVGTDTQYF; CDR3nt: TGCGCCAGCAGCTTCTCGACTAGCGGCGTAGGCACAGATACGCAGTATTTT; d_gene: TRBD2; j_gene: TRBJ2-3; abundance: -; v_gene: TRBV5-1
CDR3aa: CASSASGSLVYYEQYF; CDR3nt: TGTGCCAGCAGCGCTAGCGGGAGTCTAGTCTACTACGAGCAGTACTTC; d_gene: TRBD2; j_gene: TRBJ2-7; abundance: -; v_gene: TRBV9
CDR3aa: CASSLGLAVAKNIQYF; CDR3nt: TGTGCCAGCAGTTTAGGACTAGCGGTAGCCAAAAACATTCAGTACTTC; d_gene: TRBD2; j_gene: TRBJ2-4; abundance: -; v_gene: TRBV2
CDR3aa: CASSHGANYGYTF; CDR3nt: TGTGCCAGTAGCCACGGAGCTAACTATGGCTACACCTTC; d_gene: -; j_gene: TRBJ1-2; abundance: -; v_gene: TRBV27
CDR3aa: CSVRAGRGLKLFF; CDR3nt: TGCAGCGTCCGAGCGGGACGCGGCCTGAAACTGTTTTTT; d_gene: -; j_gene: TRBJ1-4; abundance: -; v_gene: TRBV29-1
CDR3aa: CASSPRRQGFTDTQYF; CDR3nt: TGCGCCAGCAGCCCGCGGAGACAGGGATTCACAGATACGCAGTATTTT; d_gene: TRBD1; j_gene: TRBJ2-3; abundance: -; v_gene: TRBV5-1